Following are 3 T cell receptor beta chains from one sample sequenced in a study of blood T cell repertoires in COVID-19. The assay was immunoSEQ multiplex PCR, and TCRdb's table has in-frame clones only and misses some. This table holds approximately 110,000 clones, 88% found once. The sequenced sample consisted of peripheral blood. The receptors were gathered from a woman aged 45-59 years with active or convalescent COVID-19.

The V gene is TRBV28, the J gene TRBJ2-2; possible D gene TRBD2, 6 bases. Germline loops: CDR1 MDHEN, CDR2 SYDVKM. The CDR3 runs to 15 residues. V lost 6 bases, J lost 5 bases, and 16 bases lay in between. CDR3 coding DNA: TGTGCCAGCAGCCCTTACCCCCGGGGGACCGGGGAGCTGTTTTTT. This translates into CASSPYPRGTGELFF.

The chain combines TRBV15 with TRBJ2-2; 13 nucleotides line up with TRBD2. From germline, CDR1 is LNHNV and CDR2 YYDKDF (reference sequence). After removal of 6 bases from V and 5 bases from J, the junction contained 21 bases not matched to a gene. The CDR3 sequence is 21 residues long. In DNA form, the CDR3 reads TGTGCCACCAGGGGAAAGAGAGCGAGCGACGGACTAGCGGGAGTTACCGGGGAGCTGTTTTTT. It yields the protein CATRGKRASDGLAGVTGELFF. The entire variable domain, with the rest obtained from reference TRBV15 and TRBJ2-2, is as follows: DAMVIQNPRYQVTQFGKPVTLSCSQTLNHNVMYWYQQKSSQAPKLLFHYYDKDFNNEADTPDNFQSRRPNTSFCFLDIRSPGLGDTAMYLCATRGKRASDGLAGVTGELFFGEGSRLTVL.

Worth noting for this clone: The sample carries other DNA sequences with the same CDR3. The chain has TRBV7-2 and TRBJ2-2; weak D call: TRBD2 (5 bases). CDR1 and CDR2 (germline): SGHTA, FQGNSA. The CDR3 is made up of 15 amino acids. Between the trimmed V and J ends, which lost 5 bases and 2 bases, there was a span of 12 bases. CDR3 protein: CASSPRGLNTGELFF. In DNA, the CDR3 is TGTGCCAGCAGCCCCAGAGGACTCAACACCGGGGAGCTGTTTTTT.